The next 8 T cell receptor beta chains were all read from a single sample in a study of shared clonotypes between healthy human individuals. In the naive CD8 group, cells lacked CD45RO and were positively selected for CCR7, so terminally differentiated effector memory CD45RA+ cells were left out. Produced via immunoSEQ multiplex PCR; TCRdb's table is partial and in-frame only. The sample shows about 650,000 clones, around 95% of them seen only once. The specimen sequenced was naive CD8+ T cells sorted from blood. These receptor sequences come from a young woman in good health.

The chain links TRBV7-7 to TRBJ2-5; 7 positions agree with TRBD1. The length of the CDR3 is 16 residues. Germline trimming cut 1 base from V and 1 base from J; bases unmatched to any gene: 6. Germline CDR1 reads SSHAT; CDR2 reads FNYEAQ (reference sequence). This CDR3 reads CASSLVSAGGQETQYF. CDR3 nucleotide sequence: TGTGCCAGCAGCTTAGTGTCGGCAGGGGGCCAAGAGACCCAGTACTTC.

The J gene is TRBJ2-3, the V gene TRBV29-1; D call uncertain. Germline V lookup: CDR1 SQVTM, CDR2 ANQGSEA. Trimming took 0 bases from V and 6 from J, leaving 7 bases between them. This CDR3 is 12 amino acids long. CDR3 sequence: CSVEDRADTQYF. The CDR3 DNA reads as TGCAGCGTTGAAGATCGTGCGGATACGCAGTATTTT.

CDR3 sequence: CATRQGAYEQYF. Written as DNA, the CDR3 is TGTGCCACCCGACAGGGGGCCTACGAGCAGTACTTC. The V call is TRBV19, the J call TRBJ2-7, with 9 positions matching TRBD1. CDR3 length: 12 residues. In germline, CDR1 is LNHDA, CDR2 SQIVND (reference sequence). Trimming cost V 10 bases and J 2 bases; bases outside gene matches: 3. The entire variable domain, with the rest obtained from reference TRBV19 and TRBJ2-7, is as follows: DGGITQSPKYLFRKEGQNVTLSCEQNLNHDAMYWYRQDPGQGLRLIYYSQIVNDFQKGDIAEGYSVSREKKESFPLTVTSAQKNPTAFYLCATRQGAYEQYFGPGTRLTVT.

This clone was seen a single time. The genes are TRBV11-2 and TRBJ2-1; D is unclear. The V and J ends lost 4 bases and 8 bases respectively, with 9 bases between them. The CDR3 sequence is 12 residues long. Germline loops: CDR1 SGHAT, CDR2 FQNNGV. CDR3 in amino acids: CASSYRGHEQFF. CDR3 DNA: TGTGCCAGCAGCTATCGAGGTCATGAGCAGTTCTTC.

The rearrangement uses TRBV28 and TRBJ1-5; 9 positions agree with TRBD1. The CDR3 runs 17 residues. Germline V CDR1 and CDR2: MDHEN, SYDVKM. V lost 3 bases and J lost 1; bases outside the gene matches: 7. CDR3: CASSFKGQGLSNQPQHF. Written as DNA, the CDR3 is TGTGCCAGCAGTTTCAAAGGACAGGGGTTAAGCAATCAGCCCCAGCATTTT.

This clone occurred once. Here the CDR3 DNA reads TGTGCCAGCATCTCACAGGGAGGTGGCTACACCTTC. Its protein product is CASISQGGGYTF. The chain employs TRBV27 and TRBJ1-2; D perhaps matches TRBD1 (6 bases). V shed 7 bases and J shed 7 bases, with 13 bases lying between them. This CDR3 has 12 amino acids. Germline V gene sequence: CDR1 MNHEY, CDR2 SMNVEV (reference sequence).

A word on this clone: The identical CDR3 is also encoded by other nucleotide sequences in the sample. This chain links TRBV28 with TRBJ2-7; 10 nucleotides agree with TRBD1. Germline-derived CDR1 and CDR2 are MDHEN and SYDVKM. Unmatched junction bases numbered 3, after V lost 6 bases and J lost 4 bases. The length of the CDR3 is 13 residues. CDR3 amino acids: CASRGTGEYEQYF. CDR3 nucleotide sequence: TGTGCCAGCAGGGGGACAGGGGAATACGAGCAGTACTTC.

This rearrangement joins TRBV5-6 to TRBJ2-7, with D tentatively TRBD1 (5 bases). CDR3 length: 15 amino acids. CDR1 is SGHDT and CDR2 is YYEEEE in the germline V gene. Trimming took off 4 bases at V and 0 bases at J, with 14 bases between the two ends. CDR3 in amino acids: CASSGRSQGSYEQYF. DNA of the CDR3: TGTGCCAGCAGCGGCAGGTCCCAGGGCTCCTACGAGCAGTACTTC.